Each of the 31 T cell receptor beta chains below was sequenced from the same sample in a study of cytomegalovirus exposure and HLA in healthy donors. Some clones are missing from TCRdb's copy, which holds only in-frame ones; the method was immunoSEQ multiplex PCR. The table lists over 200,000 clones, roughly 87% of them singletons. Material: PBMCs. The source of these receptors is a woman in her 30s in good health and CMV-seronegative.

The chain recombines TRBV11-2 with TRBJ2-7; TRBD2 matches 7 bases. From germline, CDR1 is SGHAT and CDR2 FQNNGV. Trimming took 4 bases from V and 3 from J; bases not matched to a gene: 6. The length of the CDR3 is 14 residues. CDR3 DNA sequence: TGTGCCAGCAGCTGGGGTTCTAGCGGCTACGAGCAGTACTTC. This sequence encodes CASSWGSSGYEQYF.

The chain is built from TRBV10-2 and TRBJ2-7; D gene uncertain. This CDR3 comprises 14 residues. Trimming pared 3 bases from V and 0 bases from J, leaving 9 bases between. CDR1 is WSHSY and CDR2 is SAAADI in the germline V gene. In DNA, the CDR3 is TGCGCCAGCAGTGAAGGCCAGAGCTCCTACGAGCAGTACTTC. Translated: CASSEGQSSYEQYF.

The chain uses TRBV5-1 and TRBJ2-7; 7 nucleotides match TRBD2. The CDR3 totals 16 residues. J was trimmed by 3 bases and V by 4 bases; bases with no gene match: 13. In germline, CDR1 is SGHRS, CDR2 YFSETQ. The chain's CDR3 is CASSTYPRGRSYEQYF. CDR3 DNA sequence: TGCGCCAGCAGCACATACCCCCGCGGGAGAAGCTACGAGCAGTACTTC.

This chain connects TRBV4-3 to TRBJ2-7, with D possibly being TRBD1 or TRBD2 (9 bases each). The V and J ends lost 1 base and 2 bases respectively, with 24 bases between them. The CDR3 sequence is 19 residues long. Germline CDR1 LGHNA, CDR2 YSLEER. The chain's CDR3 is CASSQGLGQGLAGAYEQYF. The CDR3 DNA reads as TGCGCCAGCAGCCAAGGACTGGGACAGGGTTTAGCGGGAGCCTACGAGCAGTACTTC.

The chain couples TRBV27 to TRBJ2-1, with D possibly matching TRBD2 (5 bases). The germline V and J ends were trimmed by 3 bases and 9 bases, with 9 bases remaining between them. The CDR3 contains 12 residues. Germline CDR1 and CDR2: MNHEY and SMNVEV (reference sequence). The CDR3 here is CASSFGGFEQFF. CDR3 coding DNA: TGTGCCAGCAGTTTTGGCGGGTTTGAGCAGTTCTTC.

This chain uses TRBV5-6 with TRBJ2-1, with TRBD2 identical over 14 bases. CDR1 and CDR2 from the germline V gene are SGHDT and YYEEEE. J lost 3 bases, V lost 2 bases, and 4 bases had no gene match. This CDR3 spans 17 amino acids. The CDR3 is CASSFPGLAGDYNEQFF. For the CDR3, the DNA is TGTGCCAGCAGCTTTCCGGGACTAGCGGGGGACTACAATGAGCAGTTCTTC.

V is TRBV25-1 and J is TRBJ1-3, with unresolved D. Germline V gene sequence: CDR1 MGHDK, CDR2 SYGVNS. Trimming cost V 4 bases and J 3 bases, with 4 bases left between them. This CDR3 comprises 12 residues. DNA for the CDR3: TGTGCCAGCAGTGGGATTGGAAACACCATATATTTT. Amino acid sequence: CASSGIGNTIYF.

The chain is built from TRBV19 and TRBJ2-6; D ambiguous. Trimming pared 0 bases from V and 0 bases from J, leaving 6 bases between. Germline V gene data show CDR1 as LNHDA and CDR2 as SQIVND (reference sequence). The CDR3 runs to 16 residues. The CDR3 nucleotides are TGTGCCAGTAGTATAGAGAGGAGCTCTGGGGCCAACGTCCTGACTTTC. This gives the protein CASSIERSSGANVLTF. The full variable domain, its missing parts supplied by reference TRBV19 and TRBJ2-6, is DGGITQSPKYLFRKEGQNVTLSCEQNLNHDAMYWYRQDPGQGLRLIYYSQIVNDFQKGDIAEGYSVSREKKESFPLTVTSAQKNPTAFYLCASSIERSSGANVLTFGAGSRLTVL.

The chain recombines TRBV19 with TRBJ2-1; maybe TRBD1 (6 bases). This CDR3 has 14 amino acids. Trimming shortened V by 6 bases and J by 8 bases, and 17 bases separated the two germline ends. Germline lookup yields CDR1 LNHDA and CDR2 SQIVND (reference sequence). CDR3 nucleotides: TGTGCCAGTAGACCAGGGTCGGGACAATATGAGCAGTTCTTC. Protein sequence: CASRPGSGQYEQFF.

CDR3 sequence (DNA): TGCAGCGTTGTCAGTTTGACTACCCTATCCTACGAGCAGTACTTC. Translation gives CSVVSLTTLSYEQYF. The V gene is TRBV29-1, the J gene TRBJ2-7, with D perhaps TRBD2 (5 bases). Per the germline V gene, CDR1 is SQVTM and CDR2 is ANQGSEA. V lost 4 bases and J lost 1, with 17 bases in between. The CDR3 is made up of 15 amino acids.

This chain uses TRBV7-3 with TRBJ2-3; 7 bases line up with TRBD1. This CDR3 has 15 amino acids. J was trimmed by 1 base and V by 4 bases; bases with no gene match: 5. Germline V gene lookup returns CDR1 SGHTA and CDR2 FQGTGA. The CDR3 DNA reads TGTGCCAGCAGCTCGGGACAGTCTCGCACAGATACGCAGTATTTT. Its protein product is CASSSGQSRTDTQYF.

This clone is a singleton in its sample. This chain connects TRBV27 to TRBJ1-1, with 7 nucleotides matching TRBD1. V trimming: 5 bases; J trimming: 7 bases; junction bases outside the gene matches: 16. The CDR3 sequence is 16 residues long. Germline assignment: CDR1 MNHEY and CDR2 SMNVEV (reference sequence). CDR3 in amino acids: CASSHNRGGDLSEAFF. Written as DNA, the CDR3 is TGTGCCAGCAGTCACAACAGGGGAGGGGATTTGAGTGAAGCTTTCTTT.

This chain connects TRBV5-6 to TRBJ2-1; no definite D call. This CDR3 has 15 residues. CDR1 is SGHDT, CDR2 YYEEEE, per germline. V lost 2 bases and J lost 0, with 9 bases in between. The CDR3 region has the DNA TGTGCCAGCAGCTTAAGTCCTAGCTCCTACAATGAGCAGTTCTTC. Protein product: CASSLSPSSYNEQFF.

In DNA form, the CDR3 reads TGTGCCAGCTCACCACCCGGACTAGCTACTAACAATGAGCAGTTCTTC. It yields the protein CASSPPGLATNNEQFF. The J gene is TRBJ2-1, the V gene TRBV18, with 8 bases matching TRBD2. Germline V CDR1 and CDR2: KGHSH, LQKENI. The CDR3 runs 16 residues. With V trimmed by 0 bases and J by 5 bases, 6 bases remained unmatched.

This clone was observed once. The rearrangement uses TRBV4-1 and TRBJ2-1, with 9 bases identical to TRBD1. Unmatched junction bases numbered 15, after V lost 4 bases and J lost 8 bases. Germline V CDR1 and CDR2: MGHRA, YSYEKL. The CDR3 is made up of 17 amino acids. The CDR3 coding sequence is TGCGCCAGCAGCCCAATCATCCGGGACAGGGATGTAGATGAGCAGTTCTTC. It codes for CASSPIIRDRDVDEQFF.

The V and J genes are TRBV5-5 and TRBJ2-7; tentative D call: TRBD2 (5 bases). The V gene lost 5 bases and the J gene lost 0 bases, with 15 bases spanning the gap. The CDR3 loop spans 15 amino acids. Germline V lookup: CDR1 SGHKS, CDR2 YYEKEE (reference sequence). The chain's CDR3 is CASSYESGSSYEQYF. CDR3 DNA sequence: TGTGCCAGCAGTTACGAAAGCGGAAGCTCCTACGAGCAGTACTTC.

The rearrangement links TRBV7-2 to TRBJ1-1; 10 positions agree with TRBD1. The V and J ends lost 6 bases and 1 base, in that order; junction bases with no gene match: 11. The CDR3 extends over 17 amino acids. Germline V gives CDR1 SGHTA, CDR2 FQGNSA. Here the CDR3 DNA reads TGTGCCAGCAGATCGACAGGGGGCGCTTCGGGGAACACTGAAGCTTTCTTT. It yields the protein CASRSTGGASGNTEAFF.

The V call is TRBV28, the J call TRBJ2-7; 11 nucleotides line up with TRBD2. The CDR3 is 17 amino acids. CDR1 is MDHEN and CDR2 is SYDVKM in the germline V gene. The V and J ends lost 2 bases and 2 bases, in that order; junction bases with no gene match: 8. CDR3 loop: CASSLSHRLAGTYEQYF. As DNA, the CDR3 is TGTGCCAGCAGTTTAAGCCACCGACTAGCGGGGACCTACGAGCAGTACTTC.

CDR3 protein: CATAGQDKETQYF. CDR3 in DNA: TGTGCCACCGCGGGACAGGACAAAGAGACCCAGTACTTC. This chain uses TRBV2 with TRBJ2-5; 8 nucleotides align to TRBD1. The germline V gene encodes CDR1 SNHLY and CDR2 FYNNEI. Losses at the gene ends were 10 bases for V and 3 bases for J; bases not matched to a gene: 7. There are 13 residues in the CDR3. The variable domain in full, with the rest retrieved from reference TRBV2 and TRBJ2-5, is EPEVTQTPSHQVTQMGQEVILRCVPISNHLYFYWYRQILGQKVEFLVSFYNNEISEKSEIFDDQFSVERPDGSNFTLKIRSTKLEDSAMYFCATAGQDKETQYFGPGTRLLVL.

This clone was found a few times. V usage is TRBV28 and J usage is TRBJ1-2, with no clear D. V gave up 6 bases and J gave up 8 bases, with 13 bases separating them. Germline V gene data show CDR1 as MDHEN and CDR2 as SYDVKM. This CDR3 spans 12 amino acids. The CDR3: CASRRRAGGYTF. The CDR3 DNA sequence: TGTGCCAGCAGACGGAGGGCGGGAGGCTACACCTTC.

This chain links TRBV29-1 with TRBJ2-5; D call uncertain. This CDR3 has 13 residues. Trimming cost V 1 base and J 2 bases, with 8 bases left between them. Germline values: CDR1 SQVTM, CDR2 ANQGSEA. The CDR3 DNA reads as TGCAGCGTTGAAGGGCGTATACAAGAGACCCAGTACTTC. This encodes CSVEGRIQETQYF.

Turning to this clone: At one of its ends the junction is not consistent with the germline gene, which may arise from a read error. The chain joins TRBV25-1 to TRBJ2-7; D is undetermined. The CDR3 is 11 residues long. The germline gives CDR1 MGHDK, CDR2 SYGVNS. Here the CDR3 reads CASSRGLINVF. The CDR3 DNA reads TGTGCCAGCAGTCGAGGCCTAATTAACGTTTTC.

The genes are TRBV6-5 and TRBJ2-5; D is undetermined. Trimming cost V 6 bases and J 5 bases, with 10 bases left between them. Germline V gene sequence: CDR1 MNHEY, CDR2 SVGAGI. The CDR3 runs 12 residues. For the CDR3, the DNA is TGTGCCAGCAGCGATCCTCGGGAGACCCAGTACTTC. Encoded protein: CASSDPRETQYF.

The J gene is TRBJ1-2, the V gene TRBV4-2; D is unresolved. The V and J ends lost 3 bases and 5 bases respectively, with 7 bases between them. This CDR3 spans 12 amino acids. From germline, CDR1 is LGHNA and CDR2 YNFKEQ. In DNA, the CDR3 is TGTGCCAGCAGCCAGGCTGCGTATGGCTACACCTTC. Protein sequence: CASSQAAYGYTF.

The genes are TRBV11-2 and TRBJ2-7, with D perhaps TRBD1 (5 bases). Germline CDR1 reads SGHAT; CDR2 reads FQNNGV. The CDR3 consists of 14 residues. The V and J ends lost 4 bases and 1 base respectively, with 11 bases between them. CDR3 residues: CASSSTGFSYEQYF. Written as DNA, the CDR3 is TGTGCCAGCAGCTCTACAGGTTTTTCCTACGAGCAGTACTTC.

V and J are TRBV12-5 and TRBJ2-7; TRBD2 is a possible D gene (6 bases). V lost 5 bases to trimming and J lost 0 bases, with 17 bases between them. Germline CDR1 LGHNT, CDR2 FRNRAP. The CDR3 has 16 residues. CDR3 protein: CASGPLAGKPSYEQYF. The CDR3, as DNA: TGTGCTAGTGGTCCACTCGCGGGAAAGCCCTCCTACGAGCAGTACTTC.

The chain joins TRBV19 to TRBJ1-3; the match to TRBD1 covers 7 bases. Germline-derived CDR1 and CDR2 are LNHDA and SQIVND (reference sequence). The CDR3 loop spans 13 amino acids. V was pared by 5 bases and J by 8 bases, with 6 bases of the junction left unmatched. The CDR3 bases are TGTGCCAGTAGTTTCCTAGGGACAGACACCATATATTTT. It yields the protein CASSFLGTDTIYF.

V is TRBV27 and J is TRBJ2-1; the D gene is possibly TRBD2 (5 bases). The V end was cut by 4 bases, the J end by 2 bases, with 9 bases between. CDR3 length equals 14 residues. Germline V lookup: CDR1 MNHEY, CDR2 SMNVEV (reference sequence). The CDR3 sequence: CASSSSGAYNEQFF. In DNA, the CDR3 is TGTGCCAGCAGTTCCAGCGGAGCCTACAATGAGCAGTTCTTC.

The V call is TRBV14, the J call TRBJ2-7; D is ambiguous. Trimming took 1 base from V and 0 from J, leaving 13 bases between them. The CDR3 length is 16 residues. CDR1 is SGHDN and CDR2 is FVKESK in the germline V gene. This CDR3 is CASSQGHVGNSYEQYF. In DNA, the CDR3 is TGTGCCAGCAGCCAAGGCCACGTGGGGAACTCCTACGAGCAGTACTTC.

The V call is TRBV11-3, the J call TRBJ2-5; D is tentatively TRBD1 or TRBD2 (5 bases each). This CDR3 is built from 13 residues. CDR1 is SGHNT and CDR2 is YENEEA in the germline V gene. Trimming pared 8 bases from V and 5 bases from J, leaving 15 bases between. CDR3 sequence (DNA): TGTGCCAGCGGTTCAGGGCCGGGGGAGACCCAGTACTTC. As protein: CASGSGPGETQYF.

The genes are TRBV11-2 and TRBJ1-5; D gene uncertain. V was trimmed by 2 bases and J by 6 bases, leaving 5 bases between them. The CDR3 is 12 amino acids. Germline values: CDR1 SGHAT, CDR2 FQNNGV. The CDR3 nucleotides are TGTGCCAGCAGCTTATTGGGTCAGCCCCAGCATTTT. Translation: CASSLLGQPQHF. The full variable domain, completed using reference TRBV11-2 and TRBJ1-5, is EAGVAQSPRYKIIEKRQSVAFWCNPISGHATLYWYQQILGQGPKLLIQFQNNGVVDDSQLPKDRFSAERLKGVDSTLKIQPAKLEDSAVYLCASSLLGQPQHFGDGTRLSIL.